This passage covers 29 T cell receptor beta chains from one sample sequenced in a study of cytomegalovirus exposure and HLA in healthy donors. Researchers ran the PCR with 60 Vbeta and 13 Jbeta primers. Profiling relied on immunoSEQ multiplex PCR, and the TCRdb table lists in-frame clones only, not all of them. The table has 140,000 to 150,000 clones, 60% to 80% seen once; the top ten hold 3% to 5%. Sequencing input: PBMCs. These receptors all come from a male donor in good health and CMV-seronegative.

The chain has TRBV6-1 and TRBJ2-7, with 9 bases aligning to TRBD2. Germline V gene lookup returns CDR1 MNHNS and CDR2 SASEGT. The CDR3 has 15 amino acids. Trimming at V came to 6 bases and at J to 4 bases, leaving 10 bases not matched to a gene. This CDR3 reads CASRQVAGEGYEQYF. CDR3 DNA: TGTGCCAGCAGGCAAGTAGCGGGAGAGGGGTACGAGCAGTACTTC.

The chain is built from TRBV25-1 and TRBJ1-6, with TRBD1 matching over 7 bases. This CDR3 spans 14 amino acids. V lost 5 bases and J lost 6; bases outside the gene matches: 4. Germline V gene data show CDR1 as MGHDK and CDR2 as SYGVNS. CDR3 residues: CASSTTGVNSPLHF. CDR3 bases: TGTGCCAGCAGTACCACAGGGGTTAATTCACCCCTCCACTTT.

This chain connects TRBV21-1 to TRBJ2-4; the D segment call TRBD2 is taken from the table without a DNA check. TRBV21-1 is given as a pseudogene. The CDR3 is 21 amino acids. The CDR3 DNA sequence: TGTGCCAGCAGCAGAAAAACTTTCCAGAGACTAACACTCCTAGCCAAAAACATTCAGTACTTC. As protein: CASSRKTFQRLTLLAKNIQYF.

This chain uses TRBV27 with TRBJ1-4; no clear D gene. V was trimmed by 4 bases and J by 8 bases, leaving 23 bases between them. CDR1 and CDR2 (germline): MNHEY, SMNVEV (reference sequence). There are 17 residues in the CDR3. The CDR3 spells CASSYSRSSSYREKLFF. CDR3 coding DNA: TGTGCCAGCAGTTATTCCAGATCTAGTAGTTATCGGGAAAAACTGTTTTTT.

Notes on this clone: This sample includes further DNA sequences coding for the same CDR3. CDR3 sequence reads: CASSQQGSNQPQHF. The CDR3 DNA reads TGTGCCAGCTCGCAACAGGGTAGCAATCAGCCCCAGCATTTT. This sequence joins TRBV18 and TRBJ1-5, with D maybe TRBD1 (6 bases). V was cut by 6 bases and J by 0 bases, with 9 bases left in between. CDR1 and CDR2 from the germline V gene are KGHSH and LQKENI. This CDR3 has 14 amino acids.

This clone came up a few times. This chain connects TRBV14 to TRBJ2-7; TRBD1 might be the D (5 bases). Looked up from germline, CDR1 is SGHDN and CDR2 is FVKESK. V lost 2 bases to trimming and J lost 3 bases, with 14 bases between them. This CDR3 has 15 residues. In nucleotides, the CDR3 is TGTGCCAGCAGCCAAAAAACGGCAGGGATCTACGAGCAGTACTTC. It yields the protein CASSQKTAGIYEQYF.

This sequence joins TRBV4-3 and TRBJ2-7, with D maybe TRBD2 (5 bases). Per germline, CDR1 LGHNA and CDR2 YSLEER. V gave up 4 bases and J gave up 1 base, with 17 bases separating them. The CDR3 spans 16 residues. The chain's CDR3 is CASSPDWGGGSYEQYF. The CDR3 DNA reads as TGCGCCAGCAGCCCGGATTGGGGTGGAGGATCCTACGAGCAGTACTTC.

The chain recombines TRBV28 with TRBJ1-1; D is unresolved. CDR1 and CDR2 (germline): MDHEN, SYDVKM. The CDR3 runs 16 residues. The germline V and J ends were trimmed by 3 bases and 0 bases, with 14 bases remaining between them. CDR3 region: CASSLAGAGLNTEAFF. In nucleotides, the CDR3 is TGTGCCAGCAGTTTGGCGGGAGCGGGGTTGAACACTGAAGCTTTCTTT.

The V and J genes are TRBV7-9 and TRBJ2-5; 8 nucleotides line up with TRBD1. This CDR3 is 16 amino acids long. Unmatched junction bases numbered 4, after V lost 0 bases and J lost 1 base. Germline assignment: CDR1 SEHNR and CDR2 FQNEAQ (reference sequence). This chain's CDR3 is CASSLAVTGVQETQYF. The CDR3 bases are TGTGCCAGCAGCTTAGCAGTGACAGGGGTCCAAGAGACCCAGTACTTC.

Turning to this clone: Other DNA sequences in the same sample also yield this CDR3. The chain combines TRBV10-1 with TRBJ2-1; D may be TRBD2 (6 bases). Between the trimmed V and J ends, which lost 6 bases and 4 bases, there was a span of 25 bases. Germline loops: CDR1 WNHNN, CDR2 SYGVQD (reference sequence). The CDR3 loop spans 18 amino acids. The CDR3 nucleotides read TGCGCCAGCAGCGACCGATCAGGGAAGACACGGGGGTACAATGAGCAGTTCTTC. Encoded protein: CASSDRSGKTRGYNEQFF.

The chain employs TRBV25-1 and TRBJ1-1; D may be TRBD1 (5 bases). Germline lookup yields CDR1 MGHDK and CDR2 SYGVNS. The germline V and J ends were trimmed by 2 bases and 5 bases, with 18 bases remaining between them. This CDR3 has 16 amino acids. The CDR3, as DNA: TGTGCCAGCAGTGAAACAAAACGGGGGGTATGGACTGAAGCTTTCTTT. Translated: CASSETKRGVWTEAFF. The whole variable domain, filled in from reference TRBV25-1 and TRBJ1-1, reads EADIYQTPRYLVIGTGKKITLECSQTMGHDKMYWYQQDPGMELHLIHYSYGVNSTEKGDLSSESTVSRIRTEHFPLTLESARPSHTSQYLCASSETKRGVWTEAFFGQGTRLTVV.

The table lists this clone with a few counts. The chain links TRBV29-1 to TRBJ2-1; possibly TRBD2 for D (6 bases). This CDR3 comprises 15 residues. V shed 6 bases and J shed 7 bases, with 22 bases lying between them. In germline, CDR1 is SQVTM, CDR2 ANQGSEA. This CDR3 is CSVLGPRTNPNEQFF. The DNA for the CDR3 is TGCAGCGTACTGGGACCTAGGACTAACCCAAATGAGCAGTTCTTC.

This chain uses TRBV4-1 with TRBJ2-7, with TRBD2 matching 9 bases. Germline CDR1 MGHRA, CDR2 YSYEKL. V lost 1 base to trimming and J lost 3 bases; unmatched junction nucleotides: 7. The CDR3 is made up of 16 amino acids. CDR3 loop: CASSQVILAGNYEQYF. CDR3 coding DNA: TGCGCCAGCAGCCAAGTTATCCTAGCGGGAAACTACGAGCAGTACTTC.

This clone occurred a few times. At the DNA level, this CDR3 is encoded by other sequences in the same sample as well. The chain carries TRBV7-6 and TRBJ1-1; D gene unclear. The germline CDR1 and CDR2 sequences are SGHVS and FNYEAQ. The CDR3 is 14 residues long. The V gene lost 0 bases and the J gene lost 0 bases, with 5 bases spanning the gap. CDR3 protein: CASSLAGVNTEAFF. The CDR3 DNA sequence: TGTGCCAGCAGCTTAGCAGGAGTGAACACTGAAGCTTTCTTT.

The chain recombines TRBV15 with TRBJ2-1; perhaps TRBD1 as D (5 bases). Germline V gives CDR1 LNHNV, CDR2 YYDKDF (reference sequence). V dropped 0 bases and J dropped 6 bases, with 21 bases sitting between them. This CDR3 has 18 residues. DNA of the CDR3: TGTGCCACCAGCAGAGACCTCGCTCAGGGCACTACCACCAATGAGCAGTTCTTC. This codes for CATSRDLAQGTTTNEQFF.

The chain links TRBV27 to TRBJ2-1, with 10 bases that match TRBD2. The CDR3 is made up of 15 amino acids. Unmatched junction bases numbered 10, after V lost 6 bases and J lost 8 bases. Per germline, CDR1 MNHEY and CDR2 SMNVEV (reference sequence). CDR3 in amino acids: CASSRPGTSDHEQFF. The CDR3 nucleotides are TGTGCCAGCAGCCGTCCCGGGACTAGCGACCATGAGCAGTTCTTC.

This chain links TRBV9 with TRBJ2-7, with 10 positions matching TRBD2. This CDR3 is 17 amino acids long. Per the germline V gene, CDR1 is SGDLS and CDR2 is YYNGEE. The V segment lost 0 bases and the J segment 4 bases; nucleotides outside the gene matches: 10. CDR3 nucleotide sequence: TGTGCCAGCAGCGTAGGGGGAGCGGGAGGGCCGGGGTACGAGCAGTACTTC. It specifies CASSVGGAGGPGYEQYF.

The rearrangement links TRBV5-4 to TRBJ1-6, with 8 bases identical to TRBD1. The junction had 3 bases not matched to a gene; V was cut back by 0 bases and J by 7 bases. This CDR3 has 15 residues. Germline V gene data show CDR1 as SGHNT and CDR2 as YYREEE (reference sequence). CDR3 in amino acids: CASSLGTGNNSPLHF. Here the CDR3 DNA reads TGTGCCAGCAGCTTGGGGACAGGGAACAATTCACCCCTCCACTTT.

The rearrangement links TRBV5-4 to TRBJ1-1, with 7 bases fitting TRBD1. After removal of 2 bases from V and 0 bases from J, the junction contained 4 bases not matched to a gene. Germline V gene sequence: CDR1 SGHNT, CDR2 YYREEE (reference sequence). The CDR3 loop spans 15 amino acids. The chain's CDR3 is CASSFAGQLNTEAFF. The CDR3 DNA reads TGTGCCAGCAGCTTTGCGGGACAGTTGAACACTGAAGCTTTCTTT.

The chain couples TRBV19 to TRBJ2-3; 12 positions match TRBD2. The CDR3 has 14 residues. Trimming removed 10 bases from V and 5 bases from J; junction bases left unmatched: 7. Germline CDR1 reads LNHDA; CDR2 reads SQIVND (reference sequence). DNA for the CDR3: TGTGCCACCCGACTAGCGGGAGCAAGAGATACGCAGTATTTT. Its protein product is CATRLAGARDTQYF.

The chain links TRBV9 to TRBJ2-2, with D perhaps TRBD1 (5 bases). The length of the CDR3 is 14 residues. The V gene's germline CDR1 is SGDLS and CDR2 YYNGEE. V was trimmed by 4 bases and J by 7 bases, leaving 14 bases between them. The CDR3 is CASSTSGSGGELFF. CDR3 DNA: TGTGCCAGCAGCACTTCAGGGTCGGGCGGGGAGCTGTTTTTT.

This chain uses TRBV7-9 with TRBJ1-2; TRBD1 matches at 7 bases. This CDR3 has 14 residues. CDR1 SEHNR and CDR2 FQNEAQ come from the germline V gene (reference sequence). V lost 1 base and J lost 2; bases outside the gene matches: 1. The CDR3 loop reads CASSLGTGNYGYTF. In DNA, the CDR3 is TGTGCCAGCAGCTTAGGGACAGGAAACTATGGCTACACCTTC.

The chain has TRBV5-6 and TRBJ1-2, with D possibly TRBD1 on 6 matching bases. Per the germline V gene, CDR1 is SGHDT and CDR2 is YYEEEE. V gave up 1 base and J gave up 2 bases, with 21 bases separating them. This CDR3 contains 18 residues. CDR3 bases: TGTGCCAGCAGCTTGTTGGGCCCGAACAGGGTGGGCAACTATGGCTACACCTTC. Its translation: CASSLLGPNRVGNYGYTF. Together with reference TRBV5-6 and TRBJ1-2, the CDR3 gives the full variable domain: DAGVTQSPTHLIKTRGQQVTLRCSPKSGHDTVSWYQQALGQGPQFIFQYYEEEERQRGNFPDRFSGHQFPNYSSELNVNALLLGDSALYLCASSLLGPNRVGNYGYTFGSGTRLTVV.

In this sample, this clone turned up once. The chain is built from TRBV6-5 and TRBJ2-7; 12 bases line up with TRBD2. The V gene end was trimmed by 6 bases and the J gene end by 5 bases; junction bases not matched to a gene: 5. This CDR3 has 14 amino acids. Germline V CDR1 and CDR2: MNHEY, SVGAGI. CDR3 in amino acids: CASRTSGRPDEQYF. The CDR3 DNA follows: TGTGCCAGCAGAACTAGCGGGAGGCCGGACGAGCAGTACTTC.

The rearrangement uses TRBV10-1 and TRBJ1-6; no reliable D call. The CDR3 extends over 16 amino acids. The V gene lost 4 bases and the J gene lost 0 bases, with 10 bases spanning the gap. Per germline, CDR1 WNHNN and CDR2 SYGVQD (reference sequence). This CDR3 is CASSGRLSSYNSPLHF. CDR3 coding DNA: TGCGCCAGCAGTGGGCGGCTCAGCTCCTATAATTCACCCCTCCACTTT.

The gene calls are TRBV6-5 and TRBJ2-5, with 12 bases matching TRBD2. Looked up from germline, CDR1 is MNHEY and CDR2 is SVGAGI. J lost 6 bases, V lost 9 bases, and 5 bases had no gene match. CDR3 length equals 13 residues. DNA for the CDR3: TGTGCCAGTAAGACTAGCGGGAGAAAGACCCAGTACTTC. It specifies CASKTSGRKTQYF.

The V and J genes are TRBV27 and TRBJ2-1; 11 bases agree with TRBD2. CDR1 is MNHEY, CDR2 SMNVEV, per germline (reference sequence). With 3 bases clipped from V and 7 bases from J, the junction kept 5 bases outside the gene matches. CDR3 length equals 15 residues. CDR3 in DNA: TGTGCCAGCAGTTTGGAGACTAGCGGGAAAAATGAGCAGTTCTTC. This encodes CASSLETSGKNEQFF.

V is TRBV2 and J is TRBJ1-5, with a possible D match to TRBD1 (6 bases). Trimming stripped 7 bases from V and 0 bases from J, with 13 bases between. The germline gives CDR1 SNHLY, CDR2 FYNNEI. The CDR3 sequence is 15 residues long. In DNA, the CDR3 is TGTGCCAGCACTTTGGACAGCCATAGCAATCAGCCCCAGCATTTT. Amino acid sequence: CASTLDSHSNQPQHF.

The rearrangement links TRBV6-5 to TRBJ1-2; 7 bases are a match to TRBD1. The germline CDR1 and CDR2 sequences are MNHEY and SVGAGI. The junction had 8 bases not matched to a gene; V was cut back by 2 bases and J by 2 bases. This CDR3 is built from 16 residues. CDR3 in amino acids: CASSYDPTGTNYGYTF. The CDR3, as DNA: TGTGCCAGCAGTTACGACCCGACAGGGACCAACTATGGCTACACCTTC.